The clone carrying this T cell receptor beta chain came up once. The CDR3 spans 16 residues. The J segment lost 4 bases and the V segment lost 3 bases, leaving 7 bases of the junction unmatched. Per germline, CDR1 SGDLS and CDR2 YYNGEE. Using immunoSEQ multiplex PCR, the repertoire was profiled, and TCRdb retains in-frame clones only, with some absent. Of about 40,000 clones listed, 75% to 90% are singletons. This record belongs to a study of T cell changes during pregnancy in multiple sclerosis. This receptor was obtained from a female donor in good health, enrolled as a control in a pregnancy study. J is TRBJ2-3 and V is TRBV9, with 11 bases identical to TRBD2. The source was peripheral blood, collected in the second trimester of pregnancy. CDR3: CASSAPSGGPPDTQYF. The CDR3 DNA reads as TGTGCCAGCAGCGCCCCTAGCGGGGGGCCCCCAGATACGCAGTATTTT. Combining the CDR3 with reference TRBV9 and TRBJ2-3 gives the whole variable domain DSGVTQTPKHLITATGQRVTLRCSPRSGDLSVYWYQQSLDQGLQFLIQYYNGEERAKGNILERFSAQQFPDLHSELNLSSLELGDSALYFCASSAPSGGPPDTQYFGPGTRLTVL.